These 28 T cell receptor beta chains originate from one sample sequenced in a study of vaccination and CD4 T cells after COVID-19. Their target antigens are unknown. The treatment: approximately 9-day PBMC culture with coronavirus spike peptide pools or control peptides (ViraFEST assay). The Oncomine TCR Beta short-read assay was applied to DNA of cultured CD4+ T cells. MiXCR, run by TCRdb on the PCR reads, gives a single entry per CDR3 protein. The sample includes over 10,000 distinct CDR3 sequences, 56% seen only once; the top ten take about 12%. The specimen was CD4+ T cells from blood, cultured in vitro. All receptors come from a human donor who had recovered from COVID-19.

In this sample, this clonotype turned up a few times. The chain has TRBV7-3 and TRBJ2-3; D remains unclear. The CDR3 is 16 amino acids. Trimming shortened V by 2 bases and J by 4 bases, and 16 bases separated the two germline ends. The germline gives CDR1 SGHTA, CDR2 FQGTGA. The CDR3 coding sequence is TGTGCCAGCAGCTTACTTGCAGGCGTCAGACCAGATACGCAGTATTTT. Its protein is CASSLLAGVRPDTQYF.

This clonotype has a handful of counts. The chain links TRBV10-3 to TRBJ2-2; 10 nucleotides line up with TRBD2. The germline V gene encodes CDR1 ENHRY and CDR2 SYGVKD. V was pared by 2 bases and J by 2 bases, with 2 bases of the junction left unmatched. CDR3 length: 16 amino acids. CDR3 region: CAISEGLAVNTGELFF. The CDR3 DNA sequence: TGTGCCATCAGTGAGGGACTAGCGGTAAACACCGGGGAGCTGTTTTTT.

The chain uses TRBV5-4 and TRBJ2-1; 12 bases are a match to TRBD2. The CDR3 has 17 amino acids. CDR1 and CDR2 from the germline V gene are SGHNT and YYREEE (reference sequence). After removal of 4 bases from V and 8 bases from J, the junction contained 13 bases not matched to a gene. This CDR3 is CASSPPELAGGPDEQFF. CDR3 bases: TGTGCCAGCAGCCCCCCCGAGCTAGCGGGAGGGCCTGATGAGCAGTTCTTC.

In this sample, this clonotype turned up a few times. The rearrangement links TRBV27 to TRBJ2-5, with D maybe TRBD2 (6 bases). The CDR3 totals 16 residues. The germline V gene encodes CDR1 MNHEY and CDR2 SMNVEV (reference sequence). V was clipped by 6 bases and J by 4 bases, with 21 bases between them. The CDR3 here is CASSRLGGEQVETQYF. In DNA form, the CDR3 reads TGTGCCAGCAGCCGGCTGGGCGGGGAACAAGTAGAGACCCAGTACTTC.

The CDR3 sequence: CASSMGAGVNEQYF. CDR3 bases: TGTGCCAGTAGTATGGGAGCGGGAGTTAACGAGCAGTACTTC. The J gene is TRBJ2-7, the V gene TRBV19; 8 bases agree with TRBD2. The CDR3 consists of 14 residues. After removal of 3 bases from V and 5 bases from J, the junction contained 6 bases not matched to a gene. Per the germline V gene, CDR1 is LNHDA and CDR2 is SQIVND (reference sequence).

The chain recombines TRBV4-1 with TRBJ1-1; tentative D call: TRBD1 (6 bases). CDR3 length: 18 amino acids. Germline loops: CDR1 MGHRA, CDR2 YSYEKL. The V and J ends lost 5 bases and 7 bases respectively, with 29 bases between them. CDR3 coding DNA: TGCGCCAGCAGCTCAGGTTCCCGCCGGCCAGGGACACTGTATGAAGCTTTCTTT. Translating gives CASSSGSRRPGTLYEAFF.

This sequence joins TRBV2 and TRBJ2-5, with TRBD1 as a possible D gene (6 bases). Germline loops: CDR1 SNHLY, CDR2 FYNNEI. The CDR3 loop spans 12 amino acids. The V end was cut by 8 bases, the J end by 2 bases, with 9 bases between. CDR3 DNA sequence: TGTGCCAGCGGTACAGGGCAAGAGACCCAGTACTTC. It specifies CASGTGQETQYF.

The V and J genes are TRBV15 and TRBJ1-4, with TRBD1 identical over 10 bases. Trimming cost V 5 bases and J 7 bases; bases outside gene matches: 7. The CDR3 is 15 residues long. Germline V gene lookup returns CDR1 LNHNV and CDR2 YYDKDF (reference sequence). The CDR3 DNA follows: TGTGCCACCAGCTCAGCCGGGACAGGGGTTGAAAAACTGTTTTTT. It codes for CATSSAGTGVEKLFF. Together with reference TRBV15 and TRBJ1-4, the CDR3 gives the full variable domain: DAMVIQNPRYQVTQFGKPVTLSCSQTLNHNVMYWYQQKSSQAPKLLFHYYDKDFNNEADTPDNFQSRRPNTSFCFLDIRSPGLGDTAMYLCATSSAGTGVEKLFFGSGTQLSVL.

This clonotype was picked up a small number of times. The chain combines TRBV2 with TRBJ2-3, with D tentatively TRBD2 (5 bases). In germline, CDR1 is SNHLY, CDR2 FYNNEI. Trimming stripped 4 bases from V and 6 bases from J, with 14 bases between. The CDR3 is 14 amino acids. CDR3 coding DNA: TGTGCCAGCAGTGCAACCCGGACGGGGGATACGCAGTATTTT. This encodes CASSATRTGDTQYF.

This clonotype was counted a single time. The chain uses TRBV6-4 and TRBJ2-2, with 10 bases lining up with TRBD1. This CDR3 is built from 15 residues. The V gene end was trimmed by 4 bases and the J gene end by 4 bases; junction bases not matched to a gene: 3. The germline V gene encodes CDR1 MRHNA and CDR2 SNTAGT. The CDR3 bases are TGTGCCAGCAGTGCAGGGACAGGGGCCACCGGGGAGCTGTTTTTT. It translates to CASSAGTGATGELFF.

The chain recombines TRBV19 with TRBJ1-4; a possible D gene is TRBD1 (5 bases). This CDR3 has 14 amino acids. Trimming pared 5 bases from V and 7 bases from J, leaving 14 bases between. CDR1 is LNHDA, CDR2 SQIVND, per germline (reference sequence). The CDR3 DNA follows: TGTGCCAGTAGTCTAAGCACCGGGACTGAAAAACTGTTTTTT. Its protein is CASSLSTGTEKLFF.

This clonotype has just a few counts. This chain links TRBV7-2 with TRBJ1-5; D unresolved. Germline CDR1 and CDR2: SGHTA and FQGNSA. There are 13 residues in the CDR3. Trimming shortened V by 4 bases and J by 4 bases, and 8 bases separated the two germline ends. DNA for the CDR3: TGTGCCAGCAGCTCCACCTTAAATCAGCCCCAGCATTTT. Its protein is CASSSTLNQPQHF.

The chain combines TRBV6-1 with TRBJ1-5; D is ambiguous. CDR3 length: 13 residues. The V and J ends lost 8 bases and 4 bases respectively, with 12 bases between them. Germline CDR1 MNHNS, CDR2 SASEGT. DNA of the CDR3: TGTGCCAGCTCAGAGAGAGGAAATCAGCCCCAGCATTTT. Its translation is CASSERGNQPQHF.

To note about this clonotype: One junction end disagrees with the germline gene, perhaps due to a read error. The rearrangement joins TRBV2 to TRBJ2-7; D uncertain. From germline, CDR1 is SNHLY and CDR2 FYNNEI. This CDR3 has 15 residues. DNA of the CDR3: TGTGCTAGCAGTGAAGAGATGTTGACCTCTTACGAGCAGTACTTC. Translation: CASSEEMLTSYEQYF.

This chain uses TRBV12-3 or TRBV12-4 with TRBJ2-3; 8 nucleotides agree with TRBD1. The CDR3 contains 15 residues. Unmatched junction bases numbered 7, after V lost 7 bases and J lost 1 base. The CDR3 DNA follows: TGTGCCAGCAACCAGGGGGCGAAGGGCACAGATACGCAGTATTTT. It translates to CASNQGAKGTDTQYF.

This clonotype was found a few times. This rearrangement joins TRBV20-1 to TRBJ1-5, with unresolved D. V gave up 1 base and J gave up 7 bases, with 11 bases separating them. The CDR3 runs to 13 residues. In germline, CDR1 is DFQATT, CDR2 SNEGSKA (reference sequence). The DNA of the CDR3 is TGCAGTGCTAGAGGCAATGTGGGGCAGCCCCAGCATTTT. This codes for CSARGNVGQPQHF.

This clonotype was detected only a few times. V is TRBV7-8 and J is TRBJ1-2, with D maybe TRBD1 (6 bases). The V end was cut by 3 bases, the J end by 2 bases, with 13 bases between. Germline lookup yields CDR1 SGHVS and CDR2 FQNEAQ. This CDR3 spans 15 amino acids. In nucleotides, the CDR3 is TGTGCCAGCAGCTTGCGAGAGGGGGTAAACTATGGCTACACCTTC. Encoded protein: CASSLREGVNYGYTF.

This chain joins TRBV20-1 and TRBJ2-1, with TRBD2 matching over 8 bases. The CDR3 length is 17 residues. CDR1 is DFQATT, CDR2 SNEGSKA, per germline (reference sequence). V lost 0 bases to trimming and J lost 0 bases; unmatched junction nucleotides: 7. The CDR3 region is CSARDQRGLSSYNEQFF. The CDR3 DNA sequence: TGCAGTGCTAGAGATCAGCGGGGGCTGAGCTCCTACAATGAGCAGTTCTTC.

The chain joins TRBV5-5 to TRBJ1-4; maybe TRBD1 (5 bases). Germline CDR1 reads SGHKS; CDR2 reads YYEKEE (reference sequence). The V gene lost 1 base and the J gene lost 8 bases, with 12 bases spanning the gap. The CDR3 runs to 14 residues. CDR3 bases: TGTGCCAGCAGCTTGTACGGGGGGAGGGAAAAACTGTTTTTT. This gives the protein CASSLYGGREKLFF. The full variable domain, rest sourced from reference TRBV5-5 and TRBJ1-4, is DAGVTQSPTHLIKTRGQQVTLRCSPISGHKSVSWYQQVLGQGPQFIFQYYEKEERGRGNFPDRFSARQFPNYSSELNVNALLLGDSALYLCASSLYGGREKLFFGSGTQLSVL.

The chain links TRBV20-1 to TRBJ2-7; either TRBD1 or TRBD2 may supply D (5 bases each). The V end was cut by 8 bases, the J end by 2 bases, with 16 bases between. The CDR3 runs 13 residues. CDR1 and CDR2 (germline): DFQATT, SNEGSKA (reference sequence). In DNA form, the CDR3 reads TGCAGTCCGAAAGGGGACGGAACCTACGAGCAGTACTTC. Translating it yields CSPKGDGTYEQYF.

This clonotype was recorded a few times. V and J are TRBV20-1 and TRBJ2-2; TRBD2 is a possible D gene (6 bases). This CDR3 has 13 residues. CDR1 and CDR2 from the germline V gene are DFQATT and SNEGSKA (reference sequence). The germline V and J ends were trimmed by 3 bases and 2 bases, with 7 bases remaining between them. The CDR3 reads CSASGTNTGELFF. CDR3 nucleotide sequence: TGCAGTGCTAGCGGGACTAACACCGGGGAGCTGTTTTTT.

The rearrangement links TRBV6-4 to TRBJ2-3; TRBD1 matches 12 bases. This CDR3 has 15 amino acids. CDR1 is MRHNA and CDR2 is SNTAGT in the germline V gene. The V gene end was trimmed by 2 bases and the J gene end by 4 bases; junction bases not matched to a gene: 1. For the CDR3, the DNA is TGTGCCAGCAGTGACGGGACAGGGGGCGCAGATACGCAGTATTTT. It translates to CASSDGTGGADTQYF.

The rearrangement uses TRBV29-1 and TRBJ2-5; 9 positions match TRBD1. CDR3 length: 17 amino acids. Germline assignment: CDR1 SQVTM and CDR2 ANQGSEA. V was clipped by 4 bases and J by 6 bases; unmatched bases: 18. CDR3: CSVALLGTGSLSKTQYF. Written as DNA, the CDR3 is TGCAGCGTTGCCCTCTTAGGGACAGGGTCGTTGTCTAAGACCCAGTACTTC.

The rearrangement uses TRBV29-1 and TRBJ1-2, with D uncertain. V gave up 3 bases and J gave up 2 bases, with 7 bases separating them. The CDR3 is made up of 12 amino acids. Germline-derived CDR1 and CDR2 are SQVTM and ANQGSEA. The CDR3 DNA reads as TGCAGCGTTGATCTGAGGAACTATGGCTACACCTTC. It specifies CSVDLRNYGYTF.

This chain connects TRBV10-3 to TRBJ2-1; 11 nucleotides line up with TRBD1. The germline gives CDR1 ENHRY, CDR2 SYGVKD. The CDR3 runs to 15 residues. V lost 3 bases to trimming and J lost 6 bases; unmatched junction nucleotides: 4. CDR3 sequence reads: CAISDGQGAVNEQFF. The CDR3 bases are TGTGCCATCAGTGACGGACAGGGGGCTGTCAATGAGCAGTTCTTC.

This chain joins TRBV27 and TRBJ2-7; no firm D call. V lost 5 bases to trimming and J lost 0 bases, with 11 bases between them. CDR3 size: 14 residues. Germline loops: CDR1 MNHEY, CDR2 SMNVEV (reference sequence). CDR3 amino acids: CASSTLPVSYEQYF. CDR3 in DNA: TGTGCCAGCAGTACCCTCCCCGTCTCCTACGAGCAGTACTTC.

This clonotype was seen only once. CDR3 nucleotides: TGCAGCGTACTTACTAGCGGGGGCTTCACAGATACGCAGTATTTT. Protein product: CSVLTSGGFTDTQYF. The V gene is TRBV29-1, the J gene TRBJ2-3, with 11 bases that match TRBD2. The germline V gene has CDR1 SQVTM and CDR2 ANQGSEA. With 6 bases clipped from V and 2 bases from J, the junction kept 7 bases outside the gene matches. The CDR3 is 15 residues long.

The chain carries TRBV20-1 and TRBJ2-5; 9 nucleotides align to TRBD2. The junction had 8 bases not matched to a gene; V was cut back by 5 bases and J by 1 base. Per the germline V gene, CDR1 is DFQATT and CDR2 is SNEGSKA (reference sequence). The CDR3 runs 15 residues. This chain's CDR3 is CSASGLAIFQETQYF. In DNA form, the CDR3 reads TGCAGTGCTTCCGGACTAGCGATATTCCAAGAGACCCAGTACTTC.